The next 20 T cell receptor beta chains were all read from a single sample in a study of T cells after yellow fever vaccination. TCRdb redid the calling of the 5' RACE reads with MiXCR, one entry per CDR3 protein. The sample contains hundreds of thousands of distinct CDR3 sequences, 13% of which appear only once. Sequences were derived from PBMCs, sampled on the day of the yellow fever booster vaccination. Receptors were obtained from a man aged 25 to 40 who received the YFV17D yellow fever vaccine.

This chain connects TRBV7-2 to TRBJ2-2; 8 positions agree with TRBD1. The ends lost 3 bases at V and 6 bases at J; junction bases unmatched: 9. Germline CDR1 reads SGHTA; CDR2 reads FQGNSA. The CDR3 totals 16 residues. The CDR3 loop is CASSFETGAIPGELFF. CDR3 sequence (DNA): TGTGCCAGCAGCTTCGAGACAGGGGCTATTCCCGGGGAGCTGTTTTTT.

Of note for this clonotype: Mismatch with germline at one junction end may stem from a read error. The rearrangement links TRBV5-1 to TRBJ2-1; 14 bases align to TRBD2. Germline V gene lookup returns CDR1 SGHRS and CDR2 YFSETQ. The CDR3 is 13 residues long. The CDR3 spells CASSPGTSGSRVF. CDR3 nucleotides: TGCGCCAGCAGCCCAGGGACTAGCGGGAGCCGGGTCTTC.

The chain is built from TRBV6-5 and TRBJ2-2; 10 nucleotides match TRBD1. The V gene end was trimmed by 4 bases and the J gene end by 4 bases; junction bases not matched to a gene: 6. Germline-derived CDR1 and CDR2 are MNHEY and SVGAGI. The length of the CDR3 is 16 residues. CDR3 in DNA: TGTGCCAGCAGTTCCGGACGGACAGGGGGCACCGGGGAGCTGTTTTTT. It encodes CASSSGRTGGTGELFF.

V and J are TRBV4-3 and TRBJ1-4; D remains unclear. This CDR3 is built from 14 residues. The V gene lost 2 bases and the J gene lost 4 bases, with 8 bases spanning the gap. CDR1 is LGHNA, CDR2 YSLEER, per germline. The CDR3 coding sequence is TGCGCCAGCAGCCAATTGGTGGTTAATGAAAAACTGTTTTTT. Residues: CASSQLVVNEKLFF.

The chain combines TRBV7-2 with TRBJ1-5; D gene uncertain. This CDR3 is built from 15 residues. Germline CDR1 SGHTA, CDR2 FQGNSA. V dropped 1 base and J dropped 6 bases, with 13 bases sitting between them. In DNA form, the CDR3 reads TGTGCCAGCAGCTTAGGAGAGGGAAATGGTCAGCCCCAGCATTTT. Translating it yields CASSLGEGNGQPQHF. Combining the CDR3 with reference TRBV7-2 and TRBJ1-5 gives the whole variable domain GAGVSQSPSNKVTEKGKDVELRCDPISGHTALYWYRQSLGQGLEFLIYFQGNSAPDKSGLPSDRFSAERTGGSVSTLTIQRTQQEDSAVYLCASSLGEGNGQPQHFGDGTRLSIL.

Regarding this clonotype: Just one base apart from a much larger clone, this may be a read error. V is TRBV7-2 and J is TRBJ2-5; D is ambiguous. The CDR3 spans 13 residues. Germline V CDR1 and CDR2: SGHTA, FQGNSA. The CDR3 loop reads CACSLVSQETQYF. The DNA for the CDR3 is TGTGCCTGCAGCTTAGTCAGCCAAGAGACCCAGTACTTC.

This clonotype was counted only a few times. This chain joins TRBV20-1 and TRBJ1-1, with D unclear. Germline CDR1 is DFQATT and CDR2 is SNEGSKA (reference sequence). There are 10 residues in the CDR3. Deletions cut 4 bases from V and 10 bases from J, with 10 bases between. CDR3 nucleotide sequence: TGCAGTGCTATTCGTCACGGAGCTTTCTTT. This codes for CSAIRHGAFF.

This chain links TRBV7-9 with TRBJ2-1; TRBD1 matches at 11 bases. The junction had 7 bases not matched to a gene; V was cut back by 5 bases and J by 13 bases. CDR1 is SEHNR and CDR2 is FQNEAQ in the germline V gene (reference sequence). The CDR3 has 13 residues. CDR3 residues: CASSLPGQGAQFF. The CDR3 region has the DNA TGTGCCAGCAGCCTTCCAGGACAGGGGGCCCAGTTCTTC.

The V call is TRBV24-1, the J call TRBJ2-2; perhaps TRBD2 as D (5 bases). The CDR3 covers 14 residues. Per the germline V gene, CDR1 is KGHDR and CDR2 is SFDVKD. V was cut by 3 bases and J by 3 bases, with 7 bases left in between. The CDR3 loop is CATSDPGYTGELFF. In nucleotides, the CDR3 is TGTGCCACCAGTGATCCGGGATACACCGGGGAGCTGTTTTTT.

The CDR3 loop is CASRMTFNSPLHF. In nucleotides, the CDR3 is TGTGCCAGCAGGATGACTTTCAATTCACCCCTCCACTTT. J is TRBJ1-6 and V is TRBV12-3 or TRBV12-4; no clear D gene. Trimming stripped 6 bases from V and 7 bases from J, with 10 bases between. CDR3 size: 13 residues.

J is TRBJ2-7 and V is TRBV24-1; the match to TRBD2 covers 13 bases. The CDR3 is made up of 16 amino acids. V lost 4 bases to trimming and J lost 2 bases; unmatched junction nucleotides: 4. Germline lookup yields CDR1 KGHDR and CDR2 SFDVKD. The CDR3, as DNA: TGTGCCACCAGTGACCCCGGGACTAGCGGGACCTACGAGCAGTACTTC. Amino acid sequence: CATSDPGTSGTYEQYF.

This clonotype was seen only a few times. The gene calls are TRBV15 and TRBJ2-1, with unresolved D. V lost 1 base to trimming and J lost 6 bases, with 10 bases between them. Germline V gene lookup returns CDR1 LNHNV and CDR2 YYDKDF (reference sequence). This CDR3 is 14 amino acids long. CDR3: CATSRGQEGNEQFF. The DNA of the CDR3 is TGTGCCACCAGCAGAGGTCAGGAAGGCAATGAGCAGTTCTTC.

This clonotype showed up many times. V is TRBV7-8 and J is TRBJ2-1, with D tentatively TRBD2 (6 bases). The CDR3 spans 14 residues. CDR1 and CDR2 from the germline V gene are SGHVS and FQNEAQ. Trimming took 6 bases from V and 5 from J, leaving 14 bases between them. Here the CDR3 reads CASSRPGLNNEQFF. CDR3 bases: TGTGCCAGCAGTAGACCGGGACTCAACAATGAGCAGTTCTTC.

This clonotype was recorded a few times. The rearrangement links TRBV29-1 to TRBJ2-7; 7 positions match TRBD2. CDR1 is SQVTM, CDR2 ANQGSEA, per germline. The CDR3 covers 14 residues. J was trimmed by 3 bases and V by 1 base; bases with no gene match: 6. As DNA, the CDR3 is TGCAGCGTTGAAGGGTTAGCGGGTGACTACGAGCAGTACTTC. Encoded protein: CSVEGLAGDYEQYF.

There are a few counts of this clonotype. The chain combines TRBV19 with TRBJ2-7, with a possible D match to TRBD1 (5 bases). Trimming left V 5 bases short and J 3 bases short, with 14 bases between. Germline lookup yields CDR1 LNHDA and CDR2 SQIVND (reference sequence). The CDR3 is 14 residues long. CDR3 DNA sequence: TGTGCCAGTAGTTATGCGCGACAGAACTACGAGCAGTACTTC. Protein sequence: CASSYARQNYEQYF.

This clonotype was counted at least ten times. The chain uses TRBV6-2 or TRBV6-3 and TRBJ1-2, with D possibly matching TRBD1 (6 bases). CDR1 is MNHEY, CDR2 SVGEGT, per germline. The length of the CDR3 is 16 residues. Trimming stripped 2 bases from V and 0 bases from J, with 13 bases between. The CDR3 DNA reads TGTGCCAGCAGTTACGGAACAGGGACGGCTAACTATGGCTACACCTTC. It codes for CASSYGTGTANYGYTF.

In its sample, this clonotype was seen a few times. CDR3 region: CASSQDLGGWGGGNEQFF. The CDR3 DNA is TGTGCCAGCAGCCAAGATCTGGGGGGATGGGGTGGGGGCAATGAGCAGTTCTTC. This rearrangement joins TRBV3-1 to TRBJ2-1; D possibly corresponds to TRBD2 (6 bases). Trimming took off 0 bases at V and 6 bases at J, with 21 bases between the two ends. Germline V gives CDR1 LGHDT, CDR2 YNNKEL (reference sequence). The CDR3 has 18 residues.

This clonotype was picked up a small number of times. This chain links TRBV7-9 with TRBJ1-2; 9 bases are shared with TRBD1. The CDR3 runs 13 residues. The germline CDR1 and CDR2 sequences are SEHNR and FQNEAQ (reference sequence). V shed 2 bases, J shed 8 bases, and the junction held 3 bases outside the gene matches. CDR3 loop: CASSLRTGDGYTF. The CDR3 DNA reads TGTGCCAGCAGCTTAAGGACAGGGGACGGCTACACCTTC.

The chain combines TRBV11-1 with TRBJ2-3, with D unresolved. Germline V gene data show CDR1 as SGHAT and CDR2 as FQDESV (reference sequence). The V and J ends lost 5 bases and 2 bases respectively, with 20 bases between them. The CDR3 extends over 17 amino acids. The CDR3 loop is CASSPGSWGTDTDTQYF. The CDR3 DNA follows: TGTGCCAGCAGCCCAGGAAGTTGGGGAACCGACACAGATACGCAGTATTTT.

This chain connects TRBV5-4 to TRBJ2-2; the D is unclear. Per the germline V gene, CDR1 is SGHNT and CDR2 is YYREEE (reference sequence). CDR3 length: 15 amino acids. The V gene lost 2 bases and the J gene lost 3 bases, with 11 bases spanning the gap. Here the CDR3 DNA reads TGTGCCAGCAGCTTAGAGACACCGTACACCGGGGAGCTGTTTTTT. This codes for CASSLETPYTGELFF.